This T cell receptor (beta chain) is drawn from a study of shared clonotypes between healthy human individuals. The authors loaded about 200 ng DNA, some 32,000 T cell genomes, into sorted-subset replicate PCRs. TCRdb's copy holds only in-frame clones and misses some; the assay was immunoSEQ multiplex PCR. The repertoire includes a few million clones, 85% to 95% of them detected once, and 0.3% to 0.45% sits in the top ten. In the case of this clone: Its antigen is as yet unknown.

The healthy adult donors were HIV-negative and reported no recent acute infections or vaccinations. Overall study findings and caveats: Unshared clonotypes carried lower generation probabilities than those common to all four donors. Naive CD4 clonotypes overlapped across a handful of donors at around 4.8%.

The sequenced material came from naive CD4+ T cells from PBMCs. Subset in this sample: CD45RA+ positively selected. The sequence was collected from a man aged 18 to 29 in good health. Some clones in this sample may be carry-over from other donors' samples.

The CDR3 protein is CASSLVPYSGTSTDTQYF. In DNA, the CDR3 is TGCGCCAGCAGCTTGGTCCCTTATAGCGGGACGAGCACAGATACGCAGTATTTT. The gene calls are TRBV5-1 and TRBJ2-3; 8 nucleotides match TRBD2. The CDR3 loop spans 18 amino acids. Per germline, CDR1 SGHRS and CDR2 YFSETQ. J was trimmed by 0 bases and V by 0 bases; bases with no gene match: 9. Together with reference TRBV5-1 and TRBJ2-3, the CDR3 gives the full variable domain: KAGVTQTPRYLIKTRGQQVTLSCSPISGHRSVSWYQQTPGQGLQFLFEYFSETQRNKGNFPGRFSGRQFSNSRSEMNVSTLELGDSALYLCASSLVPYSGTSTDTQYFGPGTRLTVL.